Presented here are 5 T cell receptor beta chains from one specimen sequenced in a study of CD8 T cells in ankylosing spondylitis. TCRdb re-called the 5' RACE reads through MiXCR, storing one row per CDR3 protein. The sample contains 290,000 or so distinct CDR3 sequences, less than 25% of which appear only once. The sequencing sample was made of blood, either unsorted or a sorted T cell fraction (not recorded which). The source is a female donor with ankylosing spondylitis or in good health (not recorded which).

A few counts support this clonotype. The V and J genes are TRBV20-1 and TRBJ2-3; D gene ambiguous. Germline V lookup: CDR1 DFQATT, CDR2 SNEGSKA (reference sequence). Between the trimmed V and J ends, which lost 5 bases and 1 base, there was a span of 16 bases. This CDR3 is built from 15 residues. CDR3 in DNA: TGCAGTGCTCCAATCCGGTCCGGACGCACAGATACGCAGTATTTT. Amino acids: CSAPIRSGRTDTQYF.

The V call is TRBV5-1, the J call TRBJ2-2, with 9 bases that match TRBD2. CDR1 and CDR2 from the germline V gene are SGHRS and YFSETQ. This CDR3 contains 16 residues. The ends lost 1 base at V and 4 bases at J; junction bases unmatched: 5. In nucleotides, the CDR3 is TGCGCCAGCAGCTTGAAGGGACTAGCTATCACCGGGGAGCTGTTTTTT. This encodes CASSLKGLAITGELFF.

This clonotype has more than one count but fewer than ten. This chain joins TRBV20-1 and TRBJ2-7; TRBD2 might be the D (6 bases). Germline V gene sequence: CDR1 DFQATT, CDR2 SNEGSKA (reference sequence). CDR3 size: 15 residues. Trimming cost V 1 base and J 3 bases, with 16 bases left between them. CDR3 sequence: CSARGGRDSLYEQYF. The CDR3, as DNA: TGCAGTGCTAGAGGGGGCCGGGACTCACTCTACGAGCAGTACTTC.

This chain links TRBV2 with TRBJ2-4; 7 positions agree with TRBD1. Germline-derived CDR1 and CDR2 are SNHLY and FYNNEI. Unmatched junction bases numbered 5, after V lost 5 bases and J lost 7 bases. This CDR3 spans 13 amino acids. CDR3 region: CASSSGGWNIQYF. The CDR3 DNA is TGTGCCAGCAGTTCAGGGGGATGGAACATTCAGTACTTC.

The chain combines TRBV30 with TRBJ1-6; 9 bases map to TRBD1. V was clipped by 3 bases and J by 7 bases; unmatched bases: 7. The CDR3 runs to 15 residues. Germline V gene sequence: CDR1 GTSNPN, CDR2 SVGIG (reference sequence). The CDR3 DNA is TGTGCCTGGAGAAACGGGGACAGGGTGAATTCACCCCTCCACTTT. Its translation: CAWRNGDRVNSPLHF.